This T cell receptor beta chain was obtained from a study of T cells in Graves' hyperthyroidism and ophthalmopathy. The V end lost 6 bases, the J end lost 6 bases, and 15 bases lay between the germline ends. CDR1 and CDR2 (germline): MRHNA, SNTAGT. The CDR3 sequence is 13 residues long. Under 3 months was the duration of disease in ophthalmopathy patients, who also had a Clinical Activity Score of at least 3 and a NOSPECS grade of at least 4. Fresh 10 ml peripheral blood yielded PBMCs. The TCR beta CDR3 regions underwent amplification using RNA transcripts as the source. Initially, a first-round RT-PCR of the TCR CDR3 employed the HTBI primer set. TCRdb processed the multiplex PCR reads anew with MiXCR; each CDR3 protein has one entry. The data show roughly 520,000 distinct CDR3 sequences, approximately 25% seen once.

The rearrangement links TRBV6-4 to TRBJ2-7; D may be TRBD2 (7 bases). Sequences were obtained from blood. The TCR sequence derives from a woman aged 25 to 39 with Graves' ophthalmopathy. CDR3 nucleotide sequence: TGTGCCAGCAGAGGGGGGGCGGCGGTCGAGCAGTACTTC. Translation: CASRGGAAVEQYF.